This T cell receptor (beta chain) was captured in a study of cytomegalovirus exposure and HLA in healthy donors. Germline V gene lookup returns CDR1 WNHNN and CDR2 SYGVQD (reference sequence). Trimming took 5 bases from V and 1 from J, leaving 5 bases between them. This CDR3 is built from 12 residues. Study-level findings and limits: The productive fraction for most TCR beta V segments was about 87% or about 30% in an earlier analysis.

Researchers ran the PCR with 60 Vbeta and 13 Jbeta primers. How the authors handled the data: Counted up in a later analysis, unique TCR beta chains came to roughly 80 million, with around 12 million shared. Clones were read by immunoSEQ multiplex PCR, and TCRdb kept only the in-frame ones, dropping some. V and J calls and clone size are those listed in that table; D and trimming were worked out from the DNA. The table has 110,000 or so clones, roughly 76% seen once; the top ten hold 6.9%. Notes on this clone: Its antigen is currently unknown.

Sequenced material: PBMCs. The clonotype originates from a man younger than 40 in good health and CMV-seropositive. This rearrangement joins TRBV10-1 to TRBJ1-1; no reliable D call. The CDR3 bases are TGCGCCAGCAGTAGACAGAACACTGAAGCTTTCTTT. Amino acid sequence: CASSRQNTEAFF.